This TCR beta chain was documented in a study of tumor-infiltrating lymphocytes in primary liver carcinoma. Study-level background: Treatment of the patients' primary liver carcinoma consisted of surgical resection. Stage T1-T3 N0M0 tumors measured roughly 4.2 to 10 cm at most. Patients were men and women aged 30 to 69 years.

From germline, CDR1 is GTSNPN and CDR2 SVGIG (reference sequence). This CDR3 contains 11 residues. RNA was extracted from whole blood without cell sorting, alongside germline DNA. The study, taken as a whole, reports: Between tumor regions, pairs overlapped more than tumor-adjacent and tumor-blood pairs did.

From about 0.5 ug of total RNA, TCR beta-specific cDNA was reverse-transcribed using a constant-region primer. Libraries for TCR beta were built through three nested multiplex PCR rounds, which together made up a slightly modified ARM-PCR procedure. Running 9 to 11 cycles apiece, the first two PCR rounds relied on TRBV1-TRBV30 forward primers together with a C-beta reverse primer. Each CDR3 protein gets one entry after TCRdb re-called the multiplex PCR reads with MiXCR. The repertoire holds approximately 300,000 distinct CDR3 sequences, approximately 60% seen once, with roughly 9% in the top ten. Regarding this clonotype: Its antigen is undetermined. A junction end diverges from the germline sequence, so it may reflect a read error.

This sequence joins TRBV30 and TRBJ2-3; 9 nucleotides agree with TRBD2. The material sequenced was peripheral blood. The TCR originated in a man aged 40-55 years with primary liver carcinoma and hepatitis B virus infection. The CDR3 protein is CAWSRLAALLF. CDR3 DNA sequence: TGTGCCTGGAGTAGACTAGCGGCCCTTCTCTTT.